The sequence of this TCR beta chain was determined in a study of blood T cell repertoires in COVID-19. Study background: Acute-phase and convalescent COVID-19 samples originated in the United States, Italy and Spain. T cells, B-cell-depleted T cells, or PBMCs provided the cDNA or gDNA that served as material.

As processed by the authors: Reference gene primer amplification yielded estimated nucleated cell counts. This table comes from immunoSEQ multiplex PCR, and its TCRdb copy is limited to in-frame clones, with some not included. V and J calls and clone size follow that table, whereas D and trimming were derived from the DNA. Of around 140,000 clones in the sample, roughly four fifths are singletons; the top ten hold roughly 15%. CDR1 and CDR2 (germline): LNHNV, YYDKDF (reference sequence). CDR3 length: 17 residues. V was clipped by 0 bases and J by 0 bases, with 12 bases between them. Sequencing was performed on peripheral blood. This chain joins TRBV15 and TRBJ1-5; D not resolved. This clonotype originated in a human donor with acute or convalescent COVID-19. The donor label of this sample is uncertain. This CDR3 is CATSRDLGDYSNQPQHF. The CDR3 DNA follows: TGTGCCACCAGCAGAGATCTCGGGGATTATAGCAATCAGCCCCAGCATTTT.